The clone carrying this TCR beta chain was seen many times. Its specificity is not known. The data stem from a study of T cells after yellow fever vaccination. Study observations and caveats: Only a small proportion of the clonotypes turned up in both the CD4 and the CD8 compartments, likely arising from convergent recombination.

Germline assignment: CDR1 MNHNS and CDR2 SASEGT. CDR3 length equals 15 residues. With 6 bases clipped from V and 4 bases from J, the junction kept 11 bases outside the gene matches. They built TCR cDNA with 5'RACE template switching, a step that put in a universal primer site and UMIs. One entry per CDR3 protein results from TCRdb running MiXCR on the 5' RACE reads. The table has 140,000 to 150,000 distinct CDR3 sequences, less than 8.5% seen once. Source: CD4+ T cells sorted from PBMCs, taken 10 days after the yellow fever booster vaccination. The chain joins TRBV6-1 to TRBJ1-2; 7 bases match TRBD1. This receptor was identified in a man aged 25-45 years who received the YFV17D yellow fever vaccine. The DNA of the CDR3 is TGTGCCAGCAGCGTCGGACAGGAGGGAAGCTATGGCTACACCTTC. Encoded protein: CASSVGQEGSYGYTF.